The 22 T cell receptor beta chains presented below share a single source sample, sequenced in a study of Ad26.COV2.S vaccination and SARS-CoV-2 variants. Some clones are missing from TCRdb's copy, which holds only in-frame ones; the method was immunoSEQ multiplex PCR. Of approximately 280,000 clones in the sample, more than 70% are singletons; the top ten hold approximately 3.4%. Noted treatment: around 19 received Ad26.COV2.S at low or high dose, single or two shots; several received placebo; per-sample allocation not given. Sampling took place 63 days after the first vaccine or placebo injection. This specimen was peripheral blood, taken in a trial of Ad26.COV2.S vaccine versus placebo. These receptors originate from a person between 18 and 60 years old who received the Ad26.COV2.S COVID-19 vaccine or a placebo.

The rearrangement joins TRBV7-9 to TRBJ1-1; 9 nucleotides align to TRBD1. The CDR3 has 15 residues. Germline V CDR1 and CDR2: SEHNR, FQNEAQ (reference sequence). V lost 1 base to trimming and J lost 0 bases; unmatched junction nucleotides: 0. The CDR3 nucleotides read TGTGCCAGCAGCTTAGACAGGGGGCTGAACACTGAAGCTTTCTTT. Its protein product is CASSLDRGLNTEAFF. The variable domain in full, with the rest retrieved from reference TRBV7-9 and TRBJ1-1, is DTGVSQNPRHKITKRGQNVTFRCDPISEHNRLYWYRQTLGQGPEFLTYFQNEAQLEKSRLLSDRFSAERPKGSFSTLEIQRTEQGDSAMYLCASSLDRGLNTEAFFGQGTRLTVV.

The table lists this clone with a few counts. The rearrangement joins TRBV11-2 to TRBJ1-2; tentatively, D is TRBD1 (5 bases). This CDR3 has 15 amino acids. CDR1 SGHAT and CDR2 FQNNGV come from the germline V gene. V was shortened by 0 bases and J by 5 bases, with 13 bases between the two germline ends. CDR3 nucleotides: TGTGCCAGCAGCTTAGATACAGGACCTAGTTATGGCTACACCTTC. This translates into CASSLDTGPSYGYTF.

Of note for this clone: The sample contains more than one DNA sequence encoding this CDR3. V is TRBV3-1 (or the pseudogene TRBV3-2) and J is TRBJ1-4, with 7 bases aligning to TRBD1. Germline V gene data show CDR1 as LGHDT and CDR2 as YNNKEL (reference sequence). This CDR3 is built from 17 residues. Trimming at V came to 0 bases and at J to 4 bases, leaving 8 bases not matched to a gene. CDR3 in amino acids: CASSQDLPRQGNEKLFF. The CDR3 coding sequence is TGTGCCAGCAGCCAAGATCTTCCTCGACAGGGTAATGAAAAACTGTTTTTT.

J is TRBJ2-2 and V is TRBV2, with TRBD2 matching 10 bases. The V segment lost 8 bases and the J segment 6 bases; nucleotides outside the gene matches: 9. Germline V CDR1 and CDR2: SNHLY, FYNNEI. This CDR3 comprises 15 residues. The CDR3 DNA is TGTGCCAGCCGGGGGGCTAGCGGGAGTCCCGGGGAGCTGTTTTTT. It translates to CASRGASGSPGELFF.

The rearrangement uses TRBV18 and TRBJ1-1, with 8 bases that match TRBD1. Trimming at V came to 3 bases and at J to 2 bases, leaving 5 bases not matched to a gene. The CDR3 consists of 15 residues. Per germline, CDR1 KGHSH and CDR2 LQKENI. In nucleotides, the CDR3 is TGTGCCAGCTCACCCTTGACAGGGGCAAACACTGAAGCTTTCTTT. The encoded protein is CASSPLTGANTEAFF. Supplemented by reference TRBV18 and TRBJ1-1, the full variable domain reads NAGVMQNPRHLVRRRGQEARLRCSPMKGHSHVYWYRQLPEEGLKFMVYLQKENIIDESGMPKERFSAEFPKEGPSILRIQQVVRGDSAAYFCASSPLTGANTEAFFGQGTRLTVV.

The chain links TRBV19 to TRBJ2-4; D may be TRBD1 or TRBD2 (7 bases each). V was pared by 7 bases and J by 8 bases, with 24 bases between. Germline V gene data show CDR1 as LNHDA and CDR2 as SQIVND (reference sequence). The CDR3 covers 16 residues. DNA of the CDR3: TGTGCCAGTAAAGCCCGCCGTAGGGCAGGGGGGGACATTCAGTACTTC. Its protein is CASKARRRAGGDIQYF.

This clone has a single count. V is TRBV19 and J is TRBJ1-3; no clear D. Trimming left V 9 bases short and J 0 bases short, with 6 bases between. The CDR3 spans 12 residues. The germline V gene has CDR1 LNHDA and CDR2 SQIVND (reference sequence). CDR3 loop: CASRSSGNTIYF. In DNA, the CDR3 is TGTGCCAGCCGGAGCTCTGGAAACACCATATATTTT.

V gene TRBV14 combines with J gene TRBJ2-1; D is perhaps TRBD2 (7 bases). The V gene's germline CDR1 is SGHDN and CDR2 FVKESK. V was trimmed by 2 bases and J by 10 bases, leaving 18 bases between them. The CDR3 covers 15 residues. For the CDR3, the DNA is TGTGCCAGCAGCCAAACGGGGGGCCCGGAAAGCGAGCAGTTCTTC. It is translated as CASSQTGGPESEQFF.

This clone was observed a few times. CDR3 sequence (DNA): TGTGCCAGCAGCTTAGGTCATGAAAAACTGTTTTTT. This sequence encodes CASSLGHEKLFF. The chain joins TRBV7-9 to TRBJ1-4; unclear D gene. CDR3 length: 12 residues. Trimming took off 1 base at V and 6 bases at J, with 3 bases between the two ends. Germline assignment: CDR1 SEHNR and CDR2 FQNEAQ (reference sequence).

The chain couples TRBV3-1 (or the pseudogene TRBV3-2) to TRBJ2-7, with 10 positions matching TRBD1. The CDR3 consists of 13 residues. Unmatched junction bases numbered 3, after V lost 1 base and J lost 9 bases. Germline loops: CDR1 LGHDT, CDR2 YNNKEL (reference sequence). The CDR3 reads CASSQGTGGGQYF. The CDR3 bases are TGTGCCAGCAGCCAAGGGACAGGGGGTGGGCAGTACTTC.

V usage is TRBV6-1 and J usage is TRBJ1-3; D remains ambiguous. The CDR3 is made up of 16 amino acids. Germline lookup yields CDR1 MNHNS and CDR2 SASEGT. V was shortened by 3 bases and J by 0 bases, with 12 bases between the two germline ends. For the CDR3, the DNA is TGTGCCAGCAGTGAGTTGGTGGGGAGCTCTGGAAACACCATATATTTT. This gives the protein CASSELVGSSGNTIYF.

The CDR3 sequence is CASGRTGETQYF. The CDR3 DNA follows: TGCGCCAGCGGCAGGACAGGGGAGACCCAGTACTTC. The chain is built from TRBV5-1 and TRBJ2-5, with 8 nucleotides matching TRBD1. J gave up 5 bases and V 7 bases, and 4 bases lay outside the gene matches. Germline lookup yields CDR1 SGHRS and CDR2 YFSETQ. CDR3 size: 12 residues. Full variable domain (remainder filled in from reference TRBV5-1 and TRBJ2-5): KAGVTQTPRYLIKTRGQQVTLSCSPISGHRSVSWYQQTPGQGLQFLFEYFSETQRNKGNFPGRFSGRQFSNSRSEMNVSTLELGDSALYLCASGRTGETQYFGPGTRLLVL.

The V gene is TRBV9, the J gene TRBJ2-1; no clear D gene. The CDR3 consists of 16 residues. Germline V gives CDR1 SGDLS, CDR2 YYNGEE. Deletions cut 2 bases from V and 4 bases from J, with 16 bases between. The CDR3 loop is CASSVEGGRFYNEQFF. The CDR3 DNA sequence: TGTGCCAGCAGCGTGGAAGGCGGCCGTTTTTACAATGAGCAGTTCTTC.

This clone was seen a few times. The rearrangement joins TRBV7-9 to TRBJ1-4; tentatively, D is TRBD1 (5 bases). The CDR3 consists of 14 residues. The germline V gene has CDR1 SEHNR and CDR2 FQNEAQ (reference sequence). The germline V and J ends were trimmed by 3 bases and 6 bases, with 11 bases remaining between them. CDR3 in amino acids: CASSLEGGDEKLFF. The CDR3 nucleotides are TGTGCCAGCAGCTTGGAGGGAGGGGATGAAAAACTGTTTTTT.

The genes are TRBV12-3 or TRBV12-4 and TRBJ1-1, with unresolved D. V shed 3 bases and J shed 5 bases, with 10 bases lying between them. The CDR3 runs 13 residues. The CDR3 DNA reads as TGTGCCAGCAGTTTGAGTCGTAGAACTGAAGCTTTCTTT. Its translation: CASSLSRRTEAFF.

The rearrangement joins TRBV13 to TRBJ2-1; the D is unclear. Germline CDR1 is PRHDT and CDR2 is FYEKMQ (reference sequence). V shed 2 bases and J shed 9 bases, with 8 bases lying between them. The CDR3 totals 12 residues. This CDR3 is CASSLRGGEQFF. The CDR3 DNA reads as TGTGCCAGCAGCTTAAGAGGCGGTGAGCAGTTCTTC.

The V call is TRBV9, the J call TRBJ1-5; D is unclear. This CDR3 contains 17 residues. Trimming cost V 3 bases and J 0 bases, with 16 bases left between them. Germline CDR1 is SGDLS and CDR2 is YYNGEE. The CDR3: CASSEYENIDSNQPQHF. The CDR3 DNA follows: TGTGCCAGCAGCGAATACGAGAACATCGATAGCAATCAGCCCCAGCATTTT.

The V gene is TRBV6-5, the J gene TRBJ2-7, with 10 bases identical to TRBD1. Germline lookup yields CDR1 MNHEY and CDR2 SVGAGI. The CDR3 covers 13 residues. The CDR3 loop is CAVDRGRRYEQYF. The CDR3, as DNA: TGTGCGGTAGACAGGGGGCGAAGGTACGAGCAGTACTTC.

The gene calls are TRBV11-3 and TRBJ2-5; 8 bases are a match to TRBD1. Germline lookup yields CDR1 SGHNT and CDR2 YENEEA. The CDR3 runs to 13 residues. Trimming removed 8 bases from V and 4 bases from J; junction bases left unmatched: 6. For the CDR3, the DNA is TGTGCCAGCGGACAGGGAGGTCGAGAGACCCAGTACTTC. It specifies CASGQGGRETQYF.

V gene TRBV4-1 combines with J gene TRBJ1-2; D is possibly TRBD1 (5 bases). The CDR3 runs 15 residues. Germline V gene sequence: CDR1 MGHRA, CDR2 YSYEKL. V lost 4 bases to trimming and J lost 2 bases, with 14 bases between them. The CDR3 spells CASSPPGGGNYGYTF. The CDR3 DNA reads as TGCGCCAGCAGCCCCCCCGGTGGGGGAAACTATGGCTACACCTTC.

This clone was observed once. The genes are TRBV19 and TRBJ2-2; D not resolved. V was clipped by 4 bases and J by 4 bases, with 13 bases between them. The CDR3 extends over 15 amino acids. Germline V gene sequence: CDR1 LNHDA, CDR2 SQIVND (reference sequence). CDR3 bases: TGTGCCAGTAGTAAATCGGGTGTTGGCACCGGGGAGCTGTTTTTT. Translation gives CASSKSGVGTGELFF.

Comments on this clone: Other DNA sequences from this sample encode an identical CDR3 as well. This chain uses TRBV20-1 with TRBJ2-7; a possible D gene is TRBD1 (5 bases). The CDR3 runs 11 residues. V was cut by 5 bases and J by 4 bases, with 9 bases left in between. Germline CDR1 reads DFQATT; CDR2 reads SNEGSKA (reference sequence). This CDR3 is CSARRVYEQYF. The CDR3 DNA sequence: TGCAGTGCTCGCAGGGTTTACGAGCAGTACTTC.